This TCR beta chain was retrieved from a study of pediatric ulcerative colitis. To note about this clone: Its target is not known.

Study results and caveats: Clonal expansions reduced rectal repertoire diversity in acute severe colitis.

The rectum was sampled with one to two pinch biopsies at colonoscopy. The survey-level immunoSEQ assay was used. This table comes from immunoSEQ multiplex PCR, and its TCRdb copy is limited to in-frame clones, with some not included. The table shows approximately 40,000 clones, with 65% to 80% occurring only once. Specimen: gut tissue. This TCR came from a boy aged 10-17 years with severe ulcerative colitis.

The CDR3 DNA sequence: TGTGCCAGCAGTGACCGGACAGGGGGTCGGTGGACCCAGTACTTC. This encodes CASSDRTGGRWTQYF. The J gene is TRBJ2-5, the V gene TRBV2; 10 bases are a match to TRBD1. V lost 3 bases and J lost 7; bases outside the gene matches: 8. The V gene's germline CDR1 is SNHLY and CDR2 FYNNEI. The CDR3 totals 15 residues.